Below are 7 T cell receptor beta chains sequenced from a single sample in a study of control samples from healthy donors and cancer patients (dated by TCRdb to 2020 to 2022). The method behind the library was the immunoSEQ multiplex PCR assay. Held by TCRdb, this immuneACCESS table contains in-frame sequences only and omits some clones. Under half of the omission traces to an unresolved V gene where checked; the cause of the rest is unknown. The sample includes around 120,000 clones, with about 95% observed a single time. The ten largest make up 3.6% of the sample. The sample comprised blood. All receptors derive from a man aged 25-40 years in good health.

This chain joins TRBV11-2 and TRBJ1-1, with a weak D call TRBD1 (6 bases). Germline V lookup: CDR1 SGHAT, CDR2 FQNNGV. CDR3 length: 14 residues. V gave up 1 base and J gave up 6 bases, with 12 bases separating them. In DNA, the CDR3 is TGTGCCAGCAGCTTAGGCCTCAGGGGTCCTGAAGCTTTCTTT. Protein product: CASSLGLRGPEAFF.

The V call is TRBV7-2, the J call TRBJ1-2; D is undetermined. V lost 4 bases and J 8 bases, leaving 8 bases between the germline ends. Germline lookup yields CDR1 SGHTA and CDR2 FQGNSA. The CDR3 loop spans 11 amino acids. The CDR3 region has the DNA TGTGCCAGCAGCTCCTTCTCGGGCTACACCTTC. It translates to CASSSFSGYTF.

The rearrangement links TRBV10-3 to TRBJ2-1, with TRBD2 identical over 11 bases. V trimming: 6 bases; J trimming: 4 bases; junction bases outside the gene matches: 5. The germline CDR1 and CDR2 sequences are ENHRY and SYGVKD. The CDR3 spans 15 residues. As DNA, the CDR3 is TGTGCCATCAGGATGACTAGCGGGGTGTACAATGAGCAGTTCTTC. Its protein product is CAIRMTSGVYNEQFF.

This chain connects TRBV7-2 to TRBJ2-7, with a tentative D call TRBD1 (6 bases). Trimming took 5 bases from V and 5 from J, leaving 19 bases between them. Germline-derived CDR1 and CDR2 are SGHTA and FQGNSA. This CDR3 contains 15 residues. CDR3 protein: CASSVSGTTADEQYF. CDR3 sequence (DNA): TGTGCCAGCAGCGTGTCCGGGACAACCGCGGACGAGCAGTACTTC.

This chain links TRBV5-6 with TRBJ1-1, with 10 positions matching TRBD1. The germline V gene encodes CDR1 SGHDT and CDR2 YYEEEE. This CDR3 region has 15 residues. Unmatched junction bases numbered 4, after V lost 1 base and J lost 4 bases. The CDR3 protein is CASSLRDRGVTEAFF. CDR3 bases: TGTGCCAGCAGCTTGCGGGACAGGGGAGTCACTGAAGCTTTCTTT.

Note on this clone: One end of the junction is discordant with germline, which a read error may explain. The genes are TRBV4-1 and TRBJ2-1; D remains ambiguous. The CDR3 is 13 amino acids. Germline assignment: CDR1 MGHRA and CDR2 YSYEKL. For the CDR3, the DNA is TGCGCCAGCAGCCAAGCGCTAGAGACTCCCGCGATCTTC. This codes for CASSQALETPAIF.

The rearrangement joins TRBV28 to TRBJ2-1, with 8 positions matching TRBD1. The CDR3 has 15 residues. Trimming removed 5 bases from V and 8 bases from J; junction bases left unmatched: 11. Germline CDR1 MDHEN, CDR2 SYDVKM. The CDR3 spells CASSPDKQGGDEQFF. CDR3 sequence (DNA): TGTGCCAGCAGTCCCGATAAACAGGGGGGCGATGAGCAGTTCTTC. Full variable domain (outside the CDR3, taken from reference TRBV28 and TRBJ2-1): DVKVTQSSRYLVKRTGEKVFLECVQDMDHENMFWYRQDPGLGLRLIYFSYDVKMKEKGDIPEGYSVSREKKERFSLILESASTNQTSMYLCASSPDKQGGDEQFFGPGTRLTVL.